The clone carrying this T cell receptor beta chain came up a few times. What it recognizes is unknown. The entry originates in a study of early T cells in non-severe SARS-CoV-2 infection. Study context: The sequenced material was bulk RNA from unsorted whole blood, and its chains were unpaired.

Germline values: CDR1 WSHSY, CDR2 SAAADI. V lost 8 bases to trimming and J lost 4 bases, with 14 bases between them. The CDR3 spans 13 residues. Study findings and constraints: VDJdb-based annotation leaned toward anti-spike CD8 responses and missed private and CD4 specificities.

Attached unique molecular identifiers marked individual cDNA molecules. MiXCR, run by TCRdb on the 5' RACE reads, gives a single entry per CDR3 protein. The data hold 45,000 to 50,000 distinct CDR3 sequences, with around 6.9% observed a single time. The starting material was whole blood, obtained at baseline. The sequence was collected from an adult who was a healthcare worker with PCR-confirmed SARS-CoV-2 infection or an uninfected control (not recorded which). The chain combines TRBV10-2 with TRBJ1-1, with a tentative D call TRBD1 (6 bases). As DNA, the CDR3 is TGCGCCAGCGGACAGAATCGTGGCACTGAAGCTTTCTTT. This gives the protein CASGQNRGTEAFF.